Each of the 22 T cell receptor beta chains below was sequenced from the same sample in a study of T cell responses to AZD1222 COVID-19 vaccine. Sequenced by immunoSEQ multiplex PCR; TCRdb stores in-frame clones only, minus some. Among about 110,000 clones listed, approximately 90% were seen once. Sequenced material: peripheral blood, taken 28 days after the second AZD1222 dose. These receptors were collected from an adult who received the AZD1222 COVID-19 vaccine.

The rearrangement joins TRBV18 to TRBJ1-6, with unresolved D. V shed 5 bases and J shed 7 bases, with 6 bases lying between them. The length of the CDR3 is 12 residues. Germline CDR1 KGHSH, CDR2 LQKENI. This CDR3 reads CASSDGNSPLHF. DNA for the CDR3: TGTGCCAGCTCAGACGGGAATTCACCCCTCCACTTT.

The chain employs TRBV20-1 and TRBJ2-5; no reliable D call. The CDR3 covers 11 residues. The germline CDR1 and CDR2 sequences are DFQATT and SNEGSKA (reference sequence). CDR3 nucleotides: TGCAGCCCTCTCCGAGCAGAGACCCAGTACTTC. It specifies CSPLRAETQYF.

The chain joins TRBV27 to TRBJ2-3, with D hard to call. This CDR3 spans 12 amino acids. Germline values: CDR1 MNHEY, CDR2 SMNVEV (reference sequence). Trimming cost V 5 bases and J 2 bases, with 5 bases left between them. The CDR3 DNA sequence: TGTGCCAGCAGTCAAACCACAGATACGCAGTATTTT. Translated: CASSQTTDTQYF.

The chain uses TRBV27 and TRBJ1-6; TRBD1 matches 7 bases. The CDR3 has 18 amino acids. CDR1 is MNHEY and CDR2 is SMNVEV in the germline V gene (reference sequence). The V segment lost 2 bases and the J segment 5 bases; nucleotides outside the gene matches: 12. This CDR3 reads CASSLRPPDTGDNSPLHF. As DNA, the CDR3 is TGTGCCAGCAGTTTACGGCCCCCGGATACAGGGGATAATTCACCCCTCCACTTT.

This rearrangement joins TRBV18 to TRBJ2-7, with 7 bases fitting TRBD1. There are 14 residues in the CDR3. V lost 4 bases to trimming and J lost 2 bases; unmatched junction nucleotides: 5. CDR1 KGHSH and CDR2 LQKENI come from the germline V gene. CDR3 sequence (DNA): TGTGCCAGCTCACGCTGGGACAGTACCTACGAGCAGTACTTC. It is translated as CASSRWDSTYEQYF.

This rearrangement joins TRBV6-5 to TRBJ1-1; D perhaps matches TRBD1 (6 bases). V was clipped by 6 bases and J by 0 bases, with 8 bases between them. The CDR3 is 13 amino acids. Germline CDR1 is MNHEY and CDR2 is SVGAGI. As DNA, the CDR3 is TGTGCCAGCAGGGACAGCTTGAACACTGAAGCTTTCTTT. This encodes CASRDSLNTEAFF.

The chain uses TRBV24-1 and TRBJ2-1; a weak D match, TRBD2 (6 bases). Per the germline V gene, CDR1 is KGHDR and CDR2 is SFDVKD. The CDR3 contains 15 residues. V lost 6 bases and J lost 8, with 19 bases in between. CDR3 region: CATSLGGPGSDEQFF. The CDR3 nucleotides read TGTGCCACCAGTCTTGGAGGGCCGGGGAGCGATGAGCAGTTCTTC.

This chain links TRBV7-6 with TRBJ2-3; D ambiguous. V lost 1 base and J 0 bases, leaving 2 bases between the germline ends. Germline assignment: CDR1 SGHVS and CDR2 FNYEAQ. This CDR3 has 13 amino acids. CDR3 nucleotide sequence: TGTGCCAGCAGCTTAGGCAGCACAGATACGCAGTATTTT. It yields the protein CASSLGSTDTQYF. The variable domain in full, completed from reference TRBV7-6 and TRBJ2-3, reads GAGVSQSPRYKVTKRGQDVALRCDPISGHVSLYWYRQALGQGPEFLTYFNYEAQQDKSGLPNDRFSAERPEGSISTLTIQRTEQRDSAMYRCASSLGSTDTQYFGPGTRLTVL.

The rearrangement uses TRBV6-5 and TRBJ2-3; D is possibly TRBD2 (6 bases). V shed 7 bases and J shed 4 bases, with 9 bases lying between them. Germline V lookup: CDR1 MNHEY, CDR2 SVGAGI. This CDR3 is 12 amino acids long. The CDR3 loop reads CASTAGSDTQYF. DNA for the CDR3: TGTGCCAGCACCGCGGGATCAGATACGCAGTATTTT.

This sequence joins TRBV10-2 and TRBJ2-3, with 15 bases lining up with TRBD2. The CDR3 covers 17 residues. Germline loops: CDR1 WSHSY, CDR2 SAAADI. V lost 8 bases, J lost 3 bases, and 9 bases stayed unmatched. The CDR3 region is CASRTSGRAAGTDTQYF. CDR3 nucleotides: TGCGCCAGCCGGACTAGCGGGAGGGCCGCGGGAACAGATACGCAGTATTTT.

The rearrangement links TRBV28 to TRBJ2-5; 10 bases are shared with TRBD2. With 8 bases clipped from V and 5 bases from J, the junction kept 11 bases outside the gene matches. Germline CDR1 MDHEN, CDR2 SYDVKM. The CDR3 runs 15 residues. CDR3 in amino acids: CASLALAGREETQYF. CDR3 sequence (DNA): TGTGCCAGCTTGGCACTAGCGGGGAGGGAGGAGACCCAGTACTTC. Filled out from reference TRBV28 and TRBJ2-5, the complete variable domain reads DVKVTQSSRYLVKRTGEKVFLECVQDMDHENMFWYRQDPGLGLRLIYFSYDVKMKEKGDIPEGYSVSREKKERFSLILESASTNQTSMYLCASLALAGREETQYFGPGTRLLVL.

The chain joins TRBV5-4 to TRBJ2-3; no definite D call. Germline-derived CDR1 and CDR2 are SGHNT and YYREEE (reference sequence). The CDR3 has 15 residues. Trimming shortened V by 1 base and J by 3 bases, and 12 bases separated the two germline ends. The CDR3 here is CASSLQSGETDTQYF. The CDR3 DNA reads TGTGCCAGCAGCTTGCAATCGGGTGAAACAGATACGCAGTATTTT.

The table lists this clone with a count of one. The chain recombines TRBV7-8 with TRBJ2-1; maybe TRBD1 (6 bases). Germline V CDR1 and CDR2: SGHVS, FQNEAQ. The ends were cut back, 4 bases at V and 9 bases at J, with 13 bases in the middle. The CDR3 extends over 13 amino acids. The CDR3 DNA reads as TGTGCCAGCAGCTGGGACAATCCTAGTGAGCAGTTCTTC. Translating gives CASSWDNPSEQFF.

This clone was seen a few times. The chain has TRBV7-8 and TRBJ1-4; D not certain. Per the germline V gene, CDR1 is SGHVS and CDR2 is FQNEAQ. The V end was cut by 3 bases, the J end by 4 bases, with 9 bases between. CDR3 length: 14 residues. Written as DNA, the CDR3 is TGTGCCAGCAGCTTCGGTACCTTTAATGAAAAACTGTTTTTT. Translated: CASSFGTFNEKLFF. Together with reference TRBV7-8 and TRBJ1-4, the CDR3 gives the full variable domain: GAGVSQSPRYKVAKRGQDVALRCDPISGHVSLFWYQQALGQGPEFLTYFQNEAQLDKSGLPSDRFFAERPEGSVSTLKIQRTQQEDSAVYLCASSFGTFNEKLFFGSGTQLSVL.

This clone has only a few counts. The chain recombines TRBV28 with TRBJ1-5, with 8 bases identical to TRBD1. The junction had 7 bases not matched to a gene; V was cut back by 5 bases and J by 7 bases. The CDR3 is 14 amino acids. Per germline, CDR1 MDHEN and CDR2 SYDVKM. In nucleotides, the CDR3 is TGTGCCAGCAGTCCAAGACAGGGGAGGCAGCCCCAGCATTTT. Residues: CASSPRQGRQPQHF.

This chain connects TRBV28 to TRBJ1-4; D gene ambiguous. The CDR3 spans 14 residues. Trimming removed 5 bases at V and 5 bases at J, with 12 bases between. CDR1 and CDR2 from the germline V gene are MDHEN and SYDVKM. CDR3 DNA sequence: TGTGCCAGCAGTGCTCGAGTCGGAAATGAAAAACTGTTTTTT. Translation gives CASSARVGNEKLFF.

This clone was counted many times. V usage is TRBV3-1 (or the pseudogene TRBV3-2) and J usage is TRBJ2-3; D gene ambiguous. V was pared by 5 bases and J by 6 bases, with 12 bases between. Germline values: CDR1 LGHDT, CDR2 YNNKEL (reference sequence). This CDR3 spans 13 amino acids. CDR3 protein: CASSDTEMDTQYF. The CDR3 nucleotides read TGTGCCAGCAGCGATACCGAGATGGATACGCAGTATTTT.

The CDR3 DNA is TGTGCCAGCAGCCTCCCCCGTTCGTCCGTTGAAAAACTGTTTTTT. It yields the protein CASSLPRSSVEKLFF. This chain uses TRBV28 with TRBJ1-4; D gene ambiguous. This CDR3 contains 15 residues. Germline CDR1 and CDR2: MDHEN and SYDVKM. Trimming removed 6 bases at V and 7 bases at J, with 18 bases between.

The chain uses TRBV4-1 and TRBJ1-2, with D possibly matching TRBD1 (5 bases). The CDR3 sequence is 15 residues long. The germline V and J ends were trimmed by 0 bases and 8 bases, with 16 bases remaining between them. The V gene's germline CDR1 is MGHRA and CDR2 YSYEKL. Here the CDR3 DNA reads TGCGCCAGCAGCCAAGATTTCTCCAGGGTTGGGGGCTACACCTTC. Its protein product is CASSQDFSRVGGYTF.

The table lists this clone with a count of one. The rearrangement links TRBV15 to TRBJ2-1, with 9 bases matching TRBD2. CDR3 length: 14 residues. CDR1 is LNHNV, CDR2 YYDKDF, per germline (reference sequence). J lost 7 bases, V lost 5 bases, and 6 bases had no gene match. The CDR3 nucleotides are TGTGCCACCAGCCCGCGGGGGGGCCTGAATGAGCAGTTCTTC. This gives the protein CATSPRGGLNEQFF.

The chain is built from TRBV7-2 and TRBJ1-4; a weak D match, TRBD1 (5 bases). V shed 0 bases and J shed 1 base, with 6 bases lying between them. CDR3 length: 15 amino acids. CDR1 and CDR2 from the germline V gene are SGHTA and FQGNSA. The CDR3 nucleotides read TGTGCCAGCAGCTTAGCCGGGGGAACTAATGAAAAACTGTTTTTT. It codes for CASSLAGGTNEKLFF.

This chain uses TRBV28 with TRBJ2-2, with D perhaps given as TRBD1 or TRBD2 (6 bases each). V lost 5 bases, J lost 7 bases, and 17 bases lay in between. The germline CDR1 and CDR2 sequences are MDHEN and SYDVKM. The CDR3 totals 15 residues. CDR3 region: CASSHGGARGGELFF. The CDR3 DNA follows: TGTGCCAGCAGTCACGGAGGGGCCAGGGGCGGGGAGCTGTTTTTT.